The rows below give T cell receptor beta chains drawn from one sample of a study of T cell responses to AZD1222 COVID-19 vaccine. This table comes from immunoSEQ multiplex PCR, and its TCRdb copy is limited to in-frame clones, with some not included. The sample holds some 180,000 clones; around 92% are singletons and the top ten take 1% to 1.5%. Here the sequenced sample was peripheral blood, taken on day 0 of AZD1222 vaccination. The source of these receptors is an adult in good health. The conserved cysteine and the conserved F or W are not part of the CDR3 here. Clone size is given for some rows only: seen once, a few or many times, or a class if the clone is expanded.

V gene,J gene,clone size,CDR3 protein
TRBV5-1,TRBJ1-3,-,ASSFNSGNTIY
TRBV2,TRBJ2-5,-,ASSGLAGGETQY
TRBV3-1/TRBV3-2,TRBJ2-2,-,ASRPYDKNGELF
TRBV11-3,TRBJ2-2,-,ASSLSRGSNTGELF
TRBV2,TRBJ1-1,-,ASSVTRSGNTEAF
TRBV5-1,TRBJ2-3,-,ASQSSSTDTQY
TRBV28,TRBJ1-3,-,ASSLGLRGNTIY
TRBV18,TRBJ1-1,-,ASSTDEGSTEAF
TRBV4-1,TRBJ2-1,-,ASSPRERVNNEQF
TRBV19,TRBJ2-6,-,ASSNGAGANVLT
TRBV19,TRBJ1-1,-,ASSIVLGGSLGVTEAF
TRBV6-5,TRBJ1-5,-,ASKKGGYSNQPQH
TRBV27,TRBJ1-1,-,ASSGLRGAEAF
TRBV27,TRBJ2-5,once,ASSHSTRAFQETQY
TRBV6-5,TRBJ1-5,-,ASSPRHGNQPQH
TRBV2,TRBJ2-7,-,ASKQGAYEQY
TRBV7-2,TRBJ1-5,-,ASSLRGPNNQPQH
TRBV10-3,TRBJ1-5,-,AISESGTGHLSNQPQH
TRBV11-2,TRBJ2-5,-,ASSLLETQY
TRBV10-3,TRBJ2-7,-,AIRDREGSHEQY
TRBV6-6,TRBJ1-6,-,ASSPTAWESPLH
TRBV19,TRBJ1-2,few,ASTGGWGAYGYT
TRBV30,TRBJ1-3,-,AWRRTGSSGNTIY
TRBV10-3,TRBJ1-1,-,AIRTENTEAF
TRBV12-5,TRBJ1-1,-,ASGLGQTGTNTEAF
TRBV4-3,TRBJ1-6,-,ASSHQGASGYNSPLH
TRBV2,TRBJ1-2,-,ASSVIGTGGAGDGYT
TRBV2,TRBJ2-7,-,ATGLRDRVSYEQY
TRBV6-5,TRBJ1-5,-,ASSPTGGGGQPQH
TRBV7-2,TRBJ2-1,-,ASSIDWNYNEQF
TRBV19,TRBJ1-5,-,ASMQRNHQPQH
TRBV27,TRBJ2-6,-,ARTWDRASGANVLT
TRBV7-2,TRBJ2-3,-,ASSPYTDTQY
TRBV4-2,TRBJ1-5,-,ASSLNRVSNQPQH
TRBV4-3,TRBJ1-2,-,ASSQGVGGDYGYT
TRBV5-6,TRBJ1-1,-,ASSLVGAGITEAF
TRBV11-2,TRBJ1-6,-,ASSLDLRSPLH
TRBV4-1,TRBJ1-5,-,ASSQSRATTGDFYQPQH
TRBV7-3,TRBJ2-1,-,ASSLSRDLYNEQF
TRBV30,TRBJ1-6,-,AYQKDGRNSPPLH
TRBV28,TRBJ1-5,-,ASSPNELRPQH
TRBV24-1,TRBJ2-3,once,ATSDFRAESITDTQY
TRBV3-1/TRBV3-2,TRBJ2-1,-,ASSQFRSNEQF
TRBV28,TRBJ2-7,-,AWGANSYEQY
TRBV5-1,TRBJ1-6,-,ASSFSSDPYNSPLH
TRBV7-2,TRBJ2-1,-,ASSSDFSYNEQF
TRBV5-1,TRBJ1-1,-,ASRKLPGQGRDTEAF
TRBV19,TRBJ1-1,-,ASSIFGIPNTEAF
TRBV5-4,TRBJ2-2,-,ASSLAGVQNTGELF
TRBV28,TRBJ1-5,once,ASLVGNQPQH
TRBV12-3/TRBV12-4,TRBJ1-2,few,ASSPSGAGYT
TRBV3-1/TRBV3-2,TRBJ1-2,-,ASSQGARRYYGYT
TRBV7-3,TRBJ1-1,-,ASSAGQNTEAF
TRBV7-9,TRBJ1-5,-,ASSPGVALNQPQH
TRBV11-2,TRBJ1-1,-,ASSLQGTEAF